These 10 T cell receptor beta chains originate from one sample sequenced in a study of T-cell reconstitution after alpha-beta-depleted transplantation in children. TCRbeta library preparation incorporated unique molecular identifiers. TCRdb recomputed calls from the PCR reads with MiXCR, one row per CDR3 protein. The table has about 98,000 distinct CDR3 sequences, about 7.5% seen once; the top ten hold about a sixth. This specimen was PBMCs, taken before TCRalphabeta/CD19-depleted stem cell transplant. These receptor sequences come from a boy aged 2-9 years with acute lymphoblastic leukemia, due to receive a stem cell transplant.

This clonotype was seen at least ten times. The V call is TRBV5-8, the J call TRBJ1-5; D unclear. The germline V and J ends were trimmed by 2 bases and 3 bases, with 9 bases remaining between them. The V gene's germline CDR1 is SGHTS and CDR2 YDEGEE. The CDR3 runs to 14 residues. CDR3 DNA sequence: TGTGCCAGCAGCTTCGATTCAAACAATCAGCCCCAGCATTTT. Translation: CASSFDSNNQPQHF.

The sample holds many counts of this clonotype. The rearrangement uses TRBV7-2 and TRBJ2-1; 7 bases line up with TRBD1. From germline, CDR1 is SGHTA and CDR2 FQGNSA. V trimming: 5 bases; J trimming: 3 bases; junction bases outside the gene matches: 10. The CDR3 covers 16 residues. The CDR3 DNA reads as TGTGCCAGCAGCGTCCGGACAGGCCTATTCTACAATGAGCAGTTCTTC. Residues: CASSVRTGLFYNEQFF.

This clonotype was seen many times. The rearrangement links TRBV3-1 to TRBJ2-3, with 7 bases matching TRBD2. The germline V gene has CDR1 LGHDT and CDR2 YNNKEL (reference sequence). This CDR3 has 14 amino acids. J lost 2 bases, V lost 4 bases, and 3 bases had no gene match. CDR3 in amino acids: CASSLQRDTDTQYF. The CDR3, as DNA: TGTGCCAGCAGCCTCCAGCGGGACACAGATACGCAGTATTTT.

This clonotype has just a few counts. The gene calls are TRBV3-1 and TRBJ2-7; tentatively, D is TRBD1 (5 bases). CDR3 length: 13 amino acids. V lost 5 bases, J lost 4 bases, and 12 bases lay in between. Germline V gene data show CDR1 as LGHDT and CDR2 as YNNKEL (reference sequence). CDR3 region: CASSFWGMYEQYF. Here the CDR3 DNA reads TGTGCCAGCAGCTTCTGGGGCATGTACGAGCAGTACTTC.

This clonotype was counted a few times. A junction boundary mismatches the germline segment, possibly from a read error. The genes are TRBV20-1 and TRBJ2-3, with 8 bases identical to TRBD2. Germline lookup yields CDR1 DFQATT and CDR2 SNEGSKA (reference sequence). This CDR3 is 17 amino acids long. CDR3 in DNA: TGCTGTGCTAGAGGTTCCCCGGGGGGGTTGGGCACAGATACGCAGTATTTT. Translated: CCARGSPGGLGTDTQYF.

The chain recombines TRBV6-1 with TRBJ1-5; D is possibly TRBD1 (6 bases). The V gene's germline CDR1 is MNHNS and CDR2 SASEGT. Trimming removed 6 bases at V and 4 bases at J, with 16 bases between. CDR3 length: 15 residues. CDR3 loop: CASRLTGGANQPQHF. The CDR3 DNA follows: TGTGCCAGCAGACTCACGGGGGGGGCAAATCAGCCCCAGCATTTT.

This clonotype has ten or more counts. The V and J genes are TRBV20-1 and TRBJ2-3; D is perhaps TRBD2 (5 bases). This CDR3 comprises 18 residues. V gave up 0 bases and J gave up 1 base, with 20 bases separating them. The V gene's germline CDR1 is DFQATT and CDR2 SNEGSKA (reference sequence). CDR3 loop: CSARDAGGSASGTDTQYF. The CDR3 region has the DNA TGCAGTGCTAGAGATGCCGGCGGGTCTGCCTCTGGCACAGATACGCAGTATTTT.

The rearrangement links TRBV5-5 to TRBJ1-2; 7 bases match TRBD1. CDR1 and CDR2 from the germline V gene are SGHKS and YYEKEE (reference sequence). With 3 bases clipped from V and 4 bases from J, the junction kept 6 bases outside the gene matches. This CDR3 spans 14 amino acids. CDR3 DNA sequence: TGTGCCAGCAGCTCTGGACAGGTGGTCTATGGCTACACCTTC. Amino acid sequence: CASSSGQVVYGYTF. The full variable domain, rest sourced from reference TRBV5-5 and TRBJ1-2, is DAGVTQSPTHLIKTRGQQVTLRCSPISGHKSVSWYQQVLGQGPQFIFQYYEKEERGRGNFPDRFSARQFPNYSSELNVNALLLGDSALYLCASSSGQVVYGYTFGSGTRLTVV.

The chain links TRBV5-1 to TRBJ2-3; 13 bases agree with TRBD2. Germline-derived CDR1 and CDR2 are SGHRS and YFSETQ. The CDR3 is made up of 16 amino acids. Trimming cost V 4 bases and J 5 bases; bases outside gene matches: 7. CDR3 sequence reads: CASSLPTSGGGDTQYF. As DNA, the CDR3 is TGCGCCAGCAGCCTCCCTACTAGCGGGGGGGGAGATACGCAGTATTTT.

This clonotype came up many times. The genes are TRBV11-2 and TRBJ1-2; D is uncertain. This CDR3 contains 14 residues. V was clipped by 0 bases and J by 4 bases, with 9 bases between them. Germline V gives CDR1 SGHAT, CDR2 FQNNGV. The CDR3 here is CASSLEAGIYGYTF. DNA for the CDR3: TGTGCCAGCAGCTTAGAAGCGGGGATCTATGGCTACACCTTC.